This T cell receptor beta chain was observed in a study of control samples from healthy donors and cancer patients. Sequencing used immunoSEQ multiplex PCR; TCRdb keeps in-frame clones, though not all of them. The sample includes 80,000 to 100,000 clones, about nine tenths of them seen just once. V was pared by 4 bases and J by 0 bases, with 8 bases between. CDR3 length equals 13 residues. CDR1 is SGHDT and CDR2 is YYEEEE in the germline V gene. The origin of this receptor is a human donor in good health. The donor label of this sample is uncertain. V gene TRBV5-6 combines with J gene TRBJ2-7; D gene uncertain. Sequencing was performed on blood. The CDR3 is CASSTDRSYEQYV. CDR3 DNA: TGTGCCAGCAGCACGGATCGCTCCTACGAGCAGTACGTC.